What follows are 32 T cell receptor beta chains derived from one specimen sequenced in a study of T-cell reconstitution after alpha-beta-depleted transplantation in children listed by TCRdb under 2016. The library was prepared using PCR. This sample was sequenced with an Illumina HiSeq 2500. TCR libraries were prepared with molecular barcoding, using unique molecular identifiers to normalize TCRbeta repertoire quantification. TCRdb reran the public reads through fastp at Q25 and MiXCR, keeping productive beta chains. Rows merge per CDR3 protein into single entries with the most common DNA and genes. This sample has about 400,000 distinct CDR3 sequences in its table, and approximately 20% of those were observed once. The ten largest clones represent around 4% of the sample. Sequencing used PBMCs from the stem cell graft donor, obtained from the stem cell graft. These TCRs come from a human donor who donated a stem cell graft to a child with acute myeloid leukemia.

The CDR3 DNA follows: TGTGCCACCAGCACCATGAACACTGAAGCTTTCTTT. Encoded protein: CATSTMNTEAFF. This chain connects TRBV15 to TRBJ1-1, with D hard to call. Trimming pared 4 bases from V and 0 bases from J, leaving 3 bases between. This CDR3 has 12 amino acids. Germline loops: CDR1 LNHNV, CDR2 YYDKDF (reference sequence).

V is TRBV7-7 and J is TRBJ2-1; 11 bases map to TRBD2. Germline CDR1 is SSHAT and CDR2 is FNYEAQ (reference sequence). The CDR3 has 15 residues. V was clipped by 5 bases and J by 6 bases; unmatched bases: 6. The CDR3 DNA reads TGTGCCAGCAGCAAAACTAGCGGGAGTGTCAATGAGCAGTTCTTC. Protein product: CASSKTSGSVNEQFF.

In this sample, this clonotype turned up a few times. CDR3 bases: TGCGCCAGCAGACGTTCTGGCAGGGGGAACTATGGCTACACCTTC. It specifies CASRRSGRGNYGYTF. This chain joins TRBV5-1 and TRBJ1-2, with TRBD1 matching 7 bases. With 5 bases clipped from V and 2 bases from J, the junction kept 9 bases outside the gene matches. CDR3 length: 15 amino acids. The V gene's germline CDR1 is SGHRS and CDR2 YFSETQ.

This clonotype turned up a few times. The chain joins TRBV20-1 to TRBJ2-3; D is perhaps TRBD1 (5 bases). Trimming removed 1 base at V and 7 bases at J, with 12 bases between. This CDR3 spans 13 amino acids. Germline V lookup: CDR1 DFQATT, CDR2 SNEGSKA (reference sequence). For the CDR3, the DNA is TGCAGTGCTAGAGCAAGGGGTTTGAATACGCAGTATTTT. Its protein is CSARARGLNTQYF.

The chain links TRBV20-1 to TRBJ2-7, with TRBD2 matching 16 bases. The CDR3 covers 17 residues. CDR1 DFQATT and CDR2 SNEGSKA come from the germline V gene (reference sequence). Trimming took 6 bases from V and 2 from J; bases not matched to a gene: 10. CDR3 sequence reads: CSASFPGLAGGAYEQYF. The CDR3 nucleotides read TGCAGTGCCTCATTTCCGGGACTAGCGGGAGGGGCCTACGAGCAGTACTTC.

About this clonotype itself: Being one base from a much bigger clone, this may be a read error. In DNA, the CDR3 is TGCAGCGTTGTGAGGCTAGCCGCCTACAATGAGCAGTTCTTC. Amino acids: CSVVRLAAYNEQFF. This rearrangement joins TRBV29-1 to TRBJ2-1; perhaps TRBD2 as D (5 bases). V was shortened by 4 bases and J by 2 bases, with 12 bases between the two germline ends. The CDR3 has 14 amino acids. CDR1 and CDR2 from the germline V gene are SQVTM and ANQGSEA.

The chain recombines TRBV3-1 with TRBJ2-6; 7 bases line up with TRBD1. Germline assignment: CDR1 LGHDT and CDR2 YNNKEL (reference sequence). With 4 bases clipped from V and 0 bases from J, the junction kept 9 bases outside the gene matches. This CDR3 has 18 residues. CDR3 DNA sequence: TGTGCCAGCAGCCCGACTACAGGGGCGAACTCTGGGGCCAACGTCCTGACTTTC. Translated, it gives CASSPTTGANSGANVLTF.

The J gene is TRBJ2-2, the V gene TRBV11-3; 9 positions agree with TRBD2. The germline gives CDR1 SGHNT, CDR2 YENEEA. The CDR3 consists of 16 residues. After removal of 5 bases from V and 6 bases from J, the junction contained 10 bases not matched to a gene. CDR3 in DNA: TGTGCCAGCAGCCTAGTTAGCGGGAGCTACTCCGGGGAGCTGTTTTTT. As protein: CASSLVSGSYSGELFF.

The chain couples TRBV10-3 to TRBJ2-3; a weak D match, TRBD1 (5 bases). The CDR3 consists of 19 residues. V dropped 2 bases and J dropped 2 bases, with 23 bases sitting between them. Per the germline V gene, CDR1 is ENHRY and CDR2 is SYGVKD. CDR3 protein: CAISEKAVGPPRTTDTQYF. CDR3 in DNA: TGTGCCATCAGTGAGAAGGCGGTGGGGCCTCCCAGGACCACAGATACGCAGTATTTT.

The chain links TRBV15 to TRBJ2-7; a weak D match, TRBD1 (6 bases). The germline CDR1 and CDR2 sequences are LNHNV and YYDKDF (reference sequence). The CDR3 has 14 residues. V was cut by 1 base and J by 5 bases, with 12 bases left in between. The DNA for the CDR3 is TGTGCCACCAGCAGAGTAGGGGGTTTTGACGAGCAGTACTTC. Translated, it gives CATSRVGGFDEQYF.

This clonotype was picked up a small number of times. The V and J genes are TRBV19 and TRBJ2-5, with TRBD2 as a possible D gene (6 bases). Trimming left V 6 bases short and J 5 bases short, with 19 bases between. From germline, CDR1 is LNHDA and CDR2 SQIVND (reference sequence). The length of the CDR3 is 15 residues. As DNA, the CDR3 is TGTGCCAGTAGCCCCGGTGGAGGGGCCGGCGAGACCCAGTACTTC. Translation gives CASSPGGGAGETQYF. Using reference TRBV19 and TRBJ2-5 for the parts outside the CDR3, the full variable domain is DGGITQSPKYLFRKEGQNVTLSCEQNLNHDAMYWYRQDPGQGLRLIYYSQIVNDFQKGDIAEGYSVSREKKESFPLTVTSAQKNPTAFYLCASSPGGGAGETQYFGPGTRLLVL.

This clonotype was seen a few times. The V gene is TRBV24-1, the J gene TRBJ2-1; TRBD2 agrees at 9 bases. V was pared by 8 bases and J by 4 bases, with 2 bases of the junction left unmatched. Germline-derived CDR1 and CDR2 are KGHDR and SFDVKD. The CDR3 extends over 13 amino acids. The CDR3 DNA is TGTGCCACCAAAAGCGGGGGGTACAATGAGCAGTTCTTC. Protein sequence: CATKSGGYNEQFF.

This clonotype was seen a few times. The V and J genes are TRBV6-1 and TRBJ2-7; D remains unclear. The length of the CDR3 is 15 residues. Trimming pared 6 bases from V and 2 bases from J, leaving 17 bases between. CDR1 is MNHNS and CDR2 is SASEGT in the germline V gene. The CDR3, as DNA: TGTGCCAGCAGGAACCGGGCCCTCGACCCCTACGAGCAGTACTTC. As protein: CASRNRALDPYEQYF.

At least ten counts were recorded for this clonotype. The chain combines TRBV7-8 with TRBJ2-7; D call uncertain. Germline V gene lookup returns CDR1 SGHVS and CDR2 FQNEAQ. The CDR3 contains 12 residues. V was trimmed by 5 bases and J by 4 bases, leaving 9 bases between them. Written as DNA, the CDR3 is TGTGCCAGCAGCCAAGCAACTTACGAGCAGTACTTC. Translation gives CASSQATYEQYF.

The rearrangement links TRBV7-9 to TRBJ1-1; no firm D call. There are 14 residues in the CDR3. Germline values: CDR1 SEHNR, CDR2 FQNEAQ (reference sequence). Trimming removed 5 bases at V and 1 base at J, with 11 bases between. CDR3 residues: CASSPSGSNTEAFF. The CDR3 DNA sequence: TGTGCCAGCAGCCCCTCGGGGTCGAACACTGAAGCTTTCTTT.

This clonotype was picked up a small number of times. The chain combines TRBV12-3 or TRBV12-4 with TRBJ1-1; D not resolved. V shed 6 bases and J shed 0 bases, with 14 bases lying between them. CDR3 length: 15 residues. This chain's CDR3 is CASRHTNQLNTEAFF. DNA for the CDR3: TGTGCCAGCAGACACACAAATCAGCTGAACACTGAAGCTTTCTTT.

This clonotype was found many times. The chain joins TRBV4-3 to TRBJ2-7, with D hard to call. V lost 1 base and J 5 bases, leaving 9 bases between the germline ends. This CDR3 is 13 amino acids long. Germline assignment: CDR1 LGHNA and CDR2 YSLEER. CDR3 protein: CASSQVGRDEQYF. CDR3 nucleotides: TGCGCCAGCAGCCAAGTGGGCCGGGACGAGCAGTACTTC.

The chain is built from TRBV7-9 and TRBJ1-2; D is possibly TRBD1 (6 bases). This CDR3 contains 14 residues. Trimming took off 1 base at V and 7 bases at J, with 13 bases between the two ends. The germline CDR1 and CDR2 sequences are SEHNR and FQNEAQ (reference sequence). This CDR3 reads CASSLGAGVAGYTF. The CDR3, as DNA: TGTGCCAGCAGCTTAGGGGCAGGGGTCGCTGGCTACACCTTC.

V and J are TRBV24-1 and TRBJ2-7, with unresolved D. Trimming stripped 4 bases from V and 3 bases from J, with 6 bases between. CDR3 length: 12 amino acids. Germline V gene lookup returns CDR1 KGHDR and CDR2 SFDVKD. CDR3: CATSDSDYEQYF. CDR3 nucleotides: TGTGCCACCAGTGACTCTGACTACGAGCAGTACTTC.

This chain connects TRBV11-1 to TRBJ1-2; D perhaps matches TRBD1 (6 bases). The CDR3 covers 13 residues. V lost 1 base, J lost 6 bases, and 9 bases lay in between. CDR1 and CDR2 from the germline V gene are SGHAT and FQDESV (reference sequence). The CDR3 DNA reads TGTGCCAGCAGCTTAGATTGGGACAATGGCTACACCTTC. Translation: CASSLDWDNGYTF.

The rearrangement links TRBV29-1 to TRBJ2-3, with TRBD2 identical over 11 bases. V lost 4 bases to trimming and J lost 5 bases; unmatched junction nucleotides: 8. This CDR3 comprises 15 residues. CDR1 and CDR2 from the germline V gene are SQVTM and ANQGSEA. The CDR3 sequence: CSVGASGRRGDTQYF. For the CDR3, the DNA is TGCAGCGTTGGAGCTAGCGGGAGGCGGGGAGATACGCAGTATTTT.

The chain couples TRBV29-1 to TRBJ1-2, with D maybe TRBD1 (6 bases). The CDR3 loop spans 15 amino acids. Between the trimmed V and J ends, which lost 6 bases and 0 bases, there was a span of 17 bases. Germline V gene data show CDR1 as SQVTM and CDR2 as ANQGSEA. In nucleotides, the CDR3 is TGCAGCGTCGTGGGGGGGGGCCGAACTAACTATGGCTACACCTTC. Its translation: CSVVGGGRTNYGYTF.

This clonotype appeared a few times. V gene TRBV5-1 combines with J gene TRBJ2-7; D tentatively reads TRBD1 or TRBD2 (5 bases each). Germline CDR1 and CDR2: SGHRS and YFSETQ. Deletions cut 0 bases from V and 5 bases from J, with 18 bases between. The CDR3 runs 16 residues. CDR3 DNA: TGCGCCAGCAGCTTGGTAGGTAAGGTGGGACCGGACGAGCAGTACTTC. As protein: CASSLVGKVGPDEQYF.

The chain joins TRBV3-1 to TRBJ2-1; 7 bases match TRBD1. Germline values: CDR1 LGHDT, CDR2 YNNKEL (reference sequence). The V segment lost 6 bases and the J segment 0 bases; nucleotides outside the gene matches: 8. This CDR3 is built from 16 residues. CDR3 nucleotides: TGTGCCAGCAGTAAACAAGGACAGGACTCCTACAATGAGCAGTTCTTC. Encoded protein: CASSKQGQDSYNEQFF.

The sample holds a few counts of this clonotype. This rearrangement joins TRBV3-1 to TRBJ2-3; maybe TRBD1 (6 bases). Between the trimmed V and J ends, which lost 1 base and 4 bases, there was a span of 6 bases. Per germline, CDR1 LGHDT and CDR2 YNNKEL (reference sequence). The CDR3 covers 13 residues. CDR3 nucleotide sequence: TGTGCCAGCAGCCAAGCAGGGGCAGATACGCAGTATTTT. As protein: CASSQAGADTQYF.

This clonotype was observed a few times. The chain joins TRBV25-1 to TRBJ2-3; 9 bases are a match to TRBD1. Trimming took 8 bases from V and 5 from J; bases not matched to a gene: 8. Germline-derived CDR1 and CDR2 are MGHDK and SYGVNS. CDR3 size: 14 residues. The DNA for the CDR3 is TGTGCCAGCGCTACCGGGACAGGGTTAGATACGCAGTATTTT. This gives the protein CASATGTGLDTQYF.

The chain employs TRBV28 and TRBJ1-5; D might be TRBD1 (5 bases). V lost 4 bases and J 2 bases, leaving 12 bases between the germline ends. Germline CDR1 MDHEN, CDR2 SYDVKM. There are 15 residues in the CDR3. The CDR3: CASSSAAGGNQPQHF. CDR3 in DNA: TGTGCCAGCAGTTCAGCCGCGGGGGGCAATCAGCCCCAGCATTTT. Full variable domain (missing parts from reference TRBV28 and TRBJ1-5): DVKVTQSSRYLVKRTGEKVFLECVQDMDHENMFWYRQDPGLGLRLIYFSYDVKMKEKGDIPEGYSVSREKKERFSLILESASTNQTSMYLCASSSAAGGNQPQHFGDGTRLSIL.

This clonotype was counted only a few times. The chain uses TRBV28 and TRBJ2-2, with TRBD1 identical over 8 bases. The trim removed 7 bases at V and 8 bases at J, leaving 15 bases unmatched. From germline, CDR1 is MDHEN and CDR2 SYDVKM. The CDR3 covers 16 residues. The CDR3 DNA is TGTGCCAGCACCCTTCGACAGGGGCTCATTCCAGGGGAGCTGTTTTTT. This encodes CASTLRQGLIPGELFF.

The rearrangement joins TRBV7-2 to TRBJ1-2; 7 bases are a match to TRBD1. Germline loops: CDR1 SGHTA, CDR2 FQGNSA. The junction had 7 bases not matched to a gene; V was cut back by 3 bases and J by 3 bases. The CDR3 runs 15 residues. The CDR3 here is CASSLAGTEDYGYTF. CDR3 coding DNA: TGTGCCAGCAGCTTGGCCGGGACAGAAGACTATGGCTACACCTTC.

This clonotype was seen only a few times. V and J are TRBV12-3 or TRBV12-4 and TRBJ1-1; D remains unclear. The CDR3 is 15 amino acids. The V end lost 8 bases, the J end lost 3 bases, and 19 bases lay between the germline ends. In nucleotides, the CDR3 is TGTGCCAGCGGGGAGACATTAGGGCTGGACACTGAAGCTTTCTTT. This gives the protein CASGETLGLDTEAFF.

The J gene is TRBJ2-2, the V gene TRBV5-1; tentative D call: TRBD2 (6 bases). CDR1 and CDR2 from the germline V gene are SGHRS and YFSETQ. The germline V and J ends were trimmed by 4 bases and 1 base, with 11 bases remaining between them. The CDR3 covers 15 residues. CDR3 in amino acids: CASSLRDWNTGELFF. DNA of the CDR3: TGCGCCAGCAGCCTCCGGGACTGGAACACCGGGGAGCTGTTTTTT.

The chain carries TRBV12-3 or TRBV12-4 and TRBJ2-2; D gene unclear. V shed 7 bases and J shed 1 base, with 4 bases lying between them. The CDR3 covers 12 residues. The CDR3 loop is CASIQNTGELFF. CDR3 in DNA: TGTGCCAGCATTCAGAACACCGGGGAGCTGTTTTTT.